Following are 25 T cell receptor beta chains from one sample sequenced in a study of T cells in localized non-small cell lung cancer. Sequencing was performed with immunoSEQ multiplex PCR; in TCRdb, only in-frame clones are kept and a portion is missing. The table has roughly 30,000 clones, approximately 90% seen once. This sample comprised peripheral blood, obtained before any cancer treatment. The source is a woman between 18 and 50 years old with stage I lung adenocarcinoma.

J is TRBJ2-1 and V is TRBV11-2; TRBD2 matches 8 bases. CDR1 is SGHAT and CDR2 is FQNNGV in the germline V gene. The trim removed 1 base at V and 0 bases at J, leaving 8 bases unmatched. This CDR3 has 18 residues. In DNA, the CDR3 is TGTGCCAGCAGCTTAGTCCTAGCGGGCGTCCCCTCCTACAATGAGCAGTTCTTC. It encodes CASSLVLAGVPSYNEQFF.

Written as DNA, the CDR3 is TGCAGCTCCCTGGGACGGACTACTAGCACAGATACGCAGTATTTT. Residues: CSSLGRTTSTDTQYF. V and J are TRBV29-1 and TRBJ2-3; TRBD2 is a possible D gene (6 bases). Germline values: CDR1 SQVTM, CDR2 ANQGSEA. The CDR3 totals 15 residues. With 8 bases removed from V and 0 bases from J, the gap between germline ends came to 18 bases.

This chain joins TRBV2 and TRBJ2-5, with D tentatively TRBD1 (6 bases). The germline gives CDR1 SNHLY, CDR2 FYNNEI. The V end was cut by 6 bases, the J end by 3 bases, with 14 bases between. The CDR3 has 14 amino acids. CDR3 in DNA: TGTGCCAGCAGAGGGACACAGCAGAAAGAGACCCAGTACTTC. This encodes CASRGTQQKETQYF.

This clone was observed a handful of times. V is TRBV6-6 and J is TRBJ1-5; TRBD1 is a possible D gene (6 bases). The CDR3 sequence is 15 residues long. V shed 5 bases and J shed 0 bases, with 11 bases lying between them. Per the germline V gene, CDR1 is MNHNY and CDR2 is SVGAGI (reference sequence). The chain's CDR3 is CASSKTGLSNQPQHF. In DNA form, the CDR3 reads TGTGCCAGCAGTAAGACAGGACTTAGCAATCAGCCCCAGCATTTT.

J is TRBJ2-1 and V is TRBV6-5; TRBD1 matches 9 bases. CDR1 MNHEY and CDR2 SVGAGI come from the germline V gene. V trimming: 0 bases; J trimming: 7 bases; junction bases outside the gene matches: 4. The CDR3 is 15 amino acids. This CDR3 is CASSYSGTGLNEQFF. The CDR3 nucleotides read TGTGCCAGCAGTTACTCCGGGACAGGGTTAAATGAGCAGTTCTTC.

The CDR3 region has the DNA TGTGCCAGTGCCGGGTCGCTGGGGTCTGCCAAAAACATTCAGTACTTC. It specifies CASAGSLGSAKNIQYF. This chain uses TRBV18 with TRBJ2-4, with D hard to call. This CDR3 has 16 residues. Trimming pared 9 bases from V and 1 base from J, leaving 19 bases between. The germline CDR1 and CDR2 sequences are KGHSH and LQKENI.

This chain uses TRBV10-3 with TRBJ2-3, with D maybe TRBD2 (6 bases). V gave up 8 bases and J gave up 2 bases, with 14 bases separating them. This CDR3 has 14 residues. CDR1 and CDR2 (germline): ENHRY, SYGVKD. Here the CDR3 reads CAIASSANTDTQYF. DNA for the CDR3: TGTGCCATCGCCTCTAGCGCGAACACAGATACGCAGTATTTT.

The chain employs TRBV6-5 and TRBJ2-1; a possible D gene is TRBD1 (7 bases). The germline gives CDR1 MNHEY, CDR2 SVGAGI. Trimming removed 7 bases at V and 10 bases at J, with 20 bases between. The CDR3 spans 14 residues. The CDR3 loop is CASKKGAGSGEQFF. The CDR3 DNA sequence: TGTGCCAGCAAGAAGGGGGCGGGATCAGGCGAGCAGTTCTTC.

The genes are TRBV9 and TRBJ1-2; D may be TRBD1 (6 bases). CDR3 length equals 15 residues. Trimming pared 4 bases from V and 0 bases from J, leaving 13 bases between. Germline V gene lookup returns CDR1 SGDLS and CDR2 YYNGEE. CDR3 in amino acids: CASSRTDFPNYGYTF. The CDR3 DNA sequence: TGTGCCAGCAGCCGGACAGACTTTCCTAACTATGGCTACACCTTC.

The CDR3 coding sequence is TGTGCCACCAGCAGAAGAGATGAGCAGTTCTTC. Its protein product is CATSRRDEQFF. V is TRBV15 and J is TRBJ2-1; D gene uncertain. This CDR3 region has 11 residues. Germline V gene lookup returns CDR1 LNHNV and CDR2 YYDKDF (reference sequence). V gave up 2 bases and J gave up 8 bases, with 4 bases separating them.

The chain joins TRBV11-3 to TRBJ1-2, with D uncertain. Germline values: CDR1 SGHNT, CDR2 YENEEA. V was shortened by 5 bases and J by 6 bases, with 13 bases between the two germline ends. This CDR3 spans 13 amino acids. CDR3 nucleotides: TGTGCCAGCAGCCCTGATGGGAGCCATGGCTACACCTTC. Translated: CASSPDGSHGYTF.

The rearrangement uses TRBV5-4 and TRBJ2-3, with D perhaps TRBD1 or TRBD2 (7 bases each). CDR3 length: 16 amino acids. Deletions cut 3 bases from V and 0 bases from J, with 14 bases between. Germline CDR1 and CDR2: SGHNT and YYREEE (reference sequence). CDR3 protein: CASSSTQGGSTDTQYF. The CDR3 DNA reads as TGTGCCAGCAGCTCGACCCAGGGGGGGAGCACAGATACGCAGTATTTT.

This rearrangement joins TRBV19 to TRBJ2-7; 8 positions agree with TRBD1. The germline CDR1 and CDR2 sequences are LNHDA and SQIVND (reference sequence). The CDR3 sequence is 15 residues long. Losses at the gene ends were 4 bases for V and 2 bases for J; bases not matched to a gene: 7. CDR3 DNA: TGTGCCAGTAGTAGGACAGGGTCGGGGGCCTACGAGCAGTACTTC. The encoded protein is CASSRTGSGAYEQYF.

This clone was recorded only once. The rearrangement links TRBV4-1 to TRBJ2-5; TRBD2 matches 12 bases. J was trimmed by 5 bases and V by 0 bases; bases with no gene match: 7. CDR1 is MGHRA, CDR2 YSYEKL, per germline. CDR3 length: 17 residues. In nucleotides, the CDR3 is TGCGCCAGCAGCCAAGACTCTAGCGGGAGGGCCCACGAGACCCAGTACTTC. This gives the protein CASSQDSSGRAHETQYF.

The rearrangement links TRBV30 to TRBJ1-3; 9 nucleotides line up with TRBD1. The length of the CDR3 is 14 residues. Germline V lookup: CDR1 GTSNPN, CDR2 SVGIG (reference sequence). Unmatched junction bases numbered 5, after V lost 2 bases and J lost 6 bases. CDR3 sequence reads: CAWSHRTGVNTIYF. CDR3 nucleotides: TGTGCCTGGAGTCATCGGACAGGGGTAAACACCATATATTTT.

The rearrangement joins TRBV18 to TRBJ1-5, with D unclear. CDR1 is KGHSH, CDR2 LQKENI, per germline. The CDR3 length is 16 residues. Between the trimmed V and J ends, which lost 3 bases and 1 base, there was a span of 13 bases. CDR3 sequence reads: CASSPGLTTSNQPQHF. The CDR3 nucleotides read TGTGCCAGCTCACCCGGGCTGACGACAAGCAATCAGCCCCAGCATTTT.

This chain joins TRBV5-1 and TRBJ2-7; 9 bases are a match to TRBD1. From germline, CDR1 is SGHRS and CDR2 YFSETQ. The CDR3 covers 14 residues. V dropped 7 bases and J dropped 4; count of bases not matched to a gene: 9. The CDR3 loop reads CASRAPGQGYEQYF. CDR3 sequence (DNA): TGCGCCAGCCGAGCACCGGGACAGGGTTACGAGCAGTACTTC.

The chain recombines TRBV4-2 with TRBJ2-1; the D is unclear. Trimming took off 1 base at V and 8 bases at J, with 12 bases between the two ends. The CDR3 contains 14 residues. Germline V lookup: CDR1 LGHNA, CDR2 YNFKEQ. The CDR3 bases are TGTGCCAGCAGCCAAGGTAAAGGGCAGGATGAGCAGTTCTTC. Its protein product is CASSQGKGQDEQFF.

The V call is TRBV28, the J call TRBJ2-1, with D maybe TRBD2 (6 bases). Trimming took off 2 bases at V and 8 bases at J, with 16 bases between the two ends. Germline-derived CDR1 and CDR2 are MDHEN and SYDVKM. The CDR3 loop spans 15 amino acids. This CDR3 reads CASSLIGSRYDEQFF. CDR3 sequence (DNA): TGTGCCAGCAGTTTAATCGGGAGCCGGTATGATGAGCAGTTCTTC.

CDR3 DNA: TGTGCCATCGGAGAGCGAGACTACGAGCAGTACTTC. Its translation: CAIGERDYEQYF. The V and J genes are TRBV10-3 and TRBJ2-7, with D uncertain. The germline V gene encodes CDR1 ENHRY and CDR2 SYGVKD. The CDR3 loop spans 12 amino acids. Deletions cut 8 bases from V and 3 bases from J, with 11 bases between.

The V gene is TRBV5-1, the J gene TRBJ2-5; possibly TRBD2 for D (6 bases). Trimming removed 4 bases from V and 2 bases from J, with 12 bases in between. The V gene's germline CDR1 is SGHRS and CDR2 YFSETQ. The length of the CDR3 is 14 residues. The CDR3 DNA sequence: TGCGCCAGCAGCCCGGGAGTGACTCAAGAGACCCAGTACTTC. Protein: CASSPGVTQETQYF.

This clone has just one count. The J gene is TRBJ1-1, the V gene TRBV6-1; 7 nucleotides line up with TRBD1. The V and J ends lost 7 bases and 1 base, in that order; junction bases with no gene match: 3. Germline-derived CDR1 and CDR2 are MNHNS and SASEGT. The CDR3 contains 13 residues. This CDR3 is CASKDRANTEAFF. The CDR3 coding sequence is TGTGCCAGCAAAGACAGGGCGAACACTGAAGCTTTCTTT.

The chain uses TRBV19 and TRBJ2-7; no clear D gene. This CDR3 is 13 amino acids long. Trimming took off 10 bases at V and 2 bases at J, with 15 bases between the two ends. In germline, CDR1 is LNHDA, CDR2 SQIVND (reference sequence). In DNA, the CDR3 is TGTGCCACCGTGGGTTATCCCGCCTACGAGCAGTACTTC. This sequence encodes CATVGYPAYEQYF.

The genes are TRBV19 and TRBJ2-1; D not certain. V was clipped by 6 bases and J by 0 bases, with 12 bases between them. The CDR3 is 15 amino acids. The germline gives CDR1 LNHDA, CDR2 SQIVND (reference sequence). The CDR3, as DNA: TGTGCCAGTAGCTCCACCGGACGCTCCTACAATGAGCAGTTCTTC. Its protein is CASSSTGRSYNEQFF. The whole variable domain, remainder taken from reference TRBV19 and TRBJ2-1, is DGGITQSPKYLFRKEGQNVTLSCEQNLNHDAMYWYRQDPGQGLRLIYYSQIVNDFQKGDIAEGYSVSREKKESFPLTVTSAQKNPTAFYLCASSSTGRSYNEQFFGPGTRLTVL.

The chain is built from TRBV18 and TRBJ1-2; TRBD1 might be the D (5 bases). This CDR3 comprises 14 residues. Germline V gene data show CDR1 as KGHSH and CDR2 as LQKENI. The germline V and J ends were trimmed by 3 bases and 2 bases, with 10 bases remaining between them. The CDR3 nucleotides are TGTGCCAGCTCACCGGGGGTAGTGAACTATGGCTACACCTTC. Its translation: CASSPGVVNYGYTF.